This T cell receptor beta chain comes out of a study of sequential checkpoint blockade in melanoma (dated by TCRdb to 2018 to 2020). For the study in its entirety: In a 1:1 randomization, patients received either first-line nivolumab then ipilimumab (arm A) or ipilimumab then nivolumab (arm B). In 60% to 85% of the matched pre- and post-treatment tumor biopsy pairs, both biopsies came from the same lesion. Maintenance nivolumab came after each of the two trial sequences. DNA from approximately 91 pretreatment melanoma tumor samples was subjected to TCRbeta immunosequencing. For 20 to 25 patients, matched tumor biopsies were taken both before treatment and at week 13, after single-agent nivolumab (arm A) or ipilimumab (arm B).

The immunoSEQ Assay was used to immunosequence TCRbeta CDR3 regions from genomic DNA. Before high-throughput sequencing, the genomic DNA was amplified using bias-controlled multiplex PCR. Turning to the authors' computational methods: To quantify the absolute abundance of each unique TCRbeta CDR3 region, the sequences were collapsed and filtered. Clonality was defined as 1 minus Pielou's evenness and was calculated using productive rearrangements only. To compute tumor T-cell fraction, TCRbeta template counts were normalized to usable DNA, with usable DNA estimated from several housekeeping genes. A previously published method was used to identify clones with significantly greater frequencies in on-treatment samples than in baseline samples. TCRdb provides this immuneACCESS table in a form limited to in-frame rearrangements. Some clones are lacking; in checked studies, under half of them reflect an unresolved V gene, and why the rest are absent is not known. D and trimming were read from the DNA, whereas the V and J calls and clone size are those reported in that table. The sample records several thousand clones, 20% to 25% of which are singletons. The ten most abundant clones make up around 9% of the sample.

This specimen's treatment or condition label, interpreted: randomized to nivolumab then ipilimumab (arm A) or the reverse (arm B). None of the patients in the trial had previously been given DNA-damaging chemotherapy. CheckMate 064, a randomized, open-label phase II trial of sequential checkpoint blockade, was the source of the samples, all of which came from patients with melanoma. Tumor TCR sequencing used genomic DNA from formalin-fixed paraffin-embedded (FFPE) tissue samples. Beyond this particular receptor, the publication reports: Tumor T-cell fraction and clonality were correlated with PD-L1 staining and CD8+ T-cell counts, but not with mutational load. Within-arm analyses of tumor T-cell fraction were limited by small sample sizes and reduced statistical power. Clinical benefit was about 30 times more likely to be achieved by patients whose tumor T-cell fraction and clonality increased by week 13. In the nivolumab-first arm (arm A), an association was found between pretreatment tumor TIL clonality and response (P = .04). The response-prediction model combining TCR metrics and mutation burden needs validation in larger, independent patient cohorts.

Trimming removed 6 bases from V and 2 bases from J, leaving 14 bases between the germline ends. Its CDR3 holds 14 amino acids, cysteine through phenylalanine. CDR3 DNA is the only sequence kept; it has 42 bases, read in frame from the first base. Looking up the germline V gene yields CDR1 MNHGY and CDR2 SAAAGT. Comments on this clone: Its antigen target is currently unknown. No much larger clone is present one base from it, and per-base qualities are unavailable.

This clonotype was sampled from a human donor with melanoma. Sequencing was performed on tumor tissue (inferred from file names), taken from a patient given nivolumab and ipilimumab in sequence. The chain joins TRBV6-8 to TRBJ2-7, with TRBD1 perhaps the D gene, on 6 matching bases. The CDR3 region reads CASSGQLEPYEQYF. The DNA sequence is as follows: TGTGCCAGCAGCGGACAGTTGGAGCCCTACGAGCAGTACTTC.